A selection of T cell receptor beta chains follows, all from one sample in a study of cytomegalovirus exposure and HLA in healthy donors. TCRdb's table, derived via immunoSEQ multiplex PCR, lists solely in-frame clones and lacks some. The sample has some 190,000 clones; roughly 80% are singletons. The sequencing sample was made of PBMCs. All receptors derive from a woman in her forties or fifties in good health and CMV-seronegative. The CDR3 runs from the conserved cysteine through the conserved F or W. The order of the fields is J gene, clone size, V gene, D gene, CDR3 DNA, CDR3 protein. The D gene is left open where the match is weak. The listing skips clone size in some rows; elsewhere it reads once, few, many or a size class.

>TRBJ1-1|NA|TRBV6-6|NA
TGTGCCAGCATAGAACGGGCAGGGAGGACTGAAGCTTTCTTT
CASIERAGRTEAFF
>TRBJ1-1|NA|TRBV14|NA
TGTGCCAGCAGCCCCCGGAGAACCGAACGAGGAGCTTTCTTT
CASSPRRTERGAFF
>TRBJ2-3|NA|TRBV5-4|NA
TGTGCCAGCAGCTTAACCGGGAACACAGATACGCAGTATTTT
CASSLTGNTDTQYF
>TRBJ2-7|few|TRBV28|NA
TGTGCCAGCAATCTGGGGGGAGCGTGGGAGCAGTACTTC
CASNLGGAWEQYF
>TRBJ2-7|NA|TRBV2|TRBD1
TGTGCCAGCTTAGGGGGCGTGAGTTACGAGCAGTACTTC
CASLGGVSYEQYF
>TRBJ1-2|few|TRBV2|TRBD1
TGTGCCAGCAGAGGACAGGGGGCTTACTATGGCTACACCTTC
CASRGQGAYYGYTF
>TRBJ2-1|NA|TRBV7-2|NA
TGTGCCAGCAGCCCCAGCTCCTACAATGAGCAGTTCTTC
CASSPSSYNEQFF
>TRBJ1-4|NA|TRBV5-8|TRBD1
TGTGCCAGCAGCCTAGGACAGGGGGTGACTAATGAAAAACTGTTTTTT
CASSLGQGVTNEKLFF
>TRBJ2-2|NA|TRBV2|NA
TGTGCCAGCAGCCTTACGAACACCGGGGAGCTGTTTTTT
CASSLTNTGELFF
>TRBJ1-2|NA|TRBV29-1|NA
TGCAGCGTTGAAGCTAGGGACACCACCTATGGCTACACCTTC
CSVEARDTTYGYTF
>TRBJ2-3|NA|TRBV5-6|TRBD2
TGTGCCAGCAGCTCCACAGGGCGGGGGGCAGATACGCAGTATTTT
CASSSTGRGADTQYF
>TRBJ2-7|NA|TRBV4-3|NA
TGCGCCAGCAGCCAAGATAGGGAGCTCTCCTACGAGCAGTACTTT
CASSQDRELSYEQYF
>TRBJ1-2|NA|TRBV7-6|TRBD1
TGTGCCAGCAGCCTGTCGAAGGGGGCCGAGGGCTATGGCTACACCTTC
CASSLSKGAEGYGYTF
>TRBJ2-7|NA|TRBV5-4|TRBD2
TGTGCCAGCAGCTTCGGGACTAGCGGATCCTACGAGCAGTACTTC
CASSFGTSGSYEQYF
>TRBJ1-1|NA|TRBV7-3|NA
TGTGCCAGCAGCAGGACAGAATACACTGAAGCTTTCTTT
CASSRTEYTEAFF
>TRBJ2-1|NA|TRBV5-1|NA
TGCGCCAGCAGCCCCGGACAGTTCATTGAGCAGTTCTTC
CASSPGQFIEQFF
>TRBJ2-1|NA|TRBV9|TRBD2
TGTGCCAGCAGCCTAAGCCTAGCGGGAGTGGGGAATGAGCAGTTCTTC
CASSLSLAGVGNEQFF
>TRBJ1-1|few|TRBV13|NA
TGTGCCAGCAGCTTAGCGCGTACGAACACTGAAGCTTTCTTT
CASSLARTNTEAFF
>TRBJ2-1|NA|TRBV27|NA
TGTGCCAGCAGTTTATCGTTGGGCAGGGGTCGCCACAATGAGCAGTTCTTC
CASSLSLGRGRHNEQFF
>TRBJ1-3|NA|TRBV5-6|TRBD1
TGTGCCAGCAGGGGGACAGGTAGCTCTGGAAACACCATATATTTT
CASRGTGSSGNTIYF
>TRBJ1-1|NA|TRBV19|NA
TGTGCCAGTAATCTGTTGGACGGCGGGGGGTGGACTGAAGCTTTCTTT
CASNLLDGGGWTEAFF